This TCR beta chain was sequenced for a study of T cell responses to AZD1222 COVID-19 vaccine. Clones were read by immunoSEQ multiplex PCR, and TCRdb kept only the in-frame ones, dropping some. This sample carries 150,000 or so clones, 92% of them seen once, and the ten largest clones take 3.5% to 4.5%. The CDR3 has 14 residues. From germline, CDR1 is SNHLY and CDR2 FYNNEI. J gave up 5 bases and V 10 bases, and 7 bases lay outside the gene matches. Sequenced here: peripheral blood, sampled 28 days after the second AZD1222 dose. This receptor was taken from an adult who received the AZD1222 COVID-19 vaccine. The chain employs TRBV2 and TRBJ2-3; 12 nucleotides align to TRBD2. This CDR3 is CATKLAGGIDTQYF. In DNA form, the CDR3 reads TGTGCCACCAAACTAGCGGGAGGTATAGATACGCAGTATTTT.